Listed here are 32 T cell receptor beta chains from one sample, sequenced in a study of blood T cell repertoires in COVID-19 (dated by TCRdb to 2019 to 2021). The method was the immunoSEQ multiplex PCR assay. Entries here come from immuneACCESS through TCRdb and include only in-frame sequences with V and J called. Some clones fail to appear in such tables; in the studies checked, an unresolved V gene covers under half of the shortfall, and the cause of the remainder is unknown. Here the sample has about 150,000 clones; about 86% occur a single time. The top ten clonotypes cover about 7.3% of the sample. The sample comprised PBMCs or T cells enriched from blood (not recorded which). The receptors stem from a man in his forties or fifties who had recovered from COVID-19.

The genes are TRBV5-1 and TRBJ2-1; 11 bases agree with TRBD2. The CDR3 is 14 amino acids. After removal of 4 bases from V and 6 bases from J, the junction contained 3 bases not matched to a gene. Germline CDR1 reads SGHRS; CDR2 reads YFSETQ. CDR3 sequence: CASSLGTSGNEQFF. DNA for the CDR3: TGCGCCAGCAGCCTAGGGACTAGCGGCAATGAGCAGTTCTTC.

This chain connects TRBV10-3 to TRBJ1-2, with a possible D match to TRBD1 (6 bases). V lost 4 bases to trimming and J lost 4 bases, with 19 bases between them. CDR1 and CDR2 from the germline V gene are ENHRY and SYGVKD. This CDR3 spans 16 amino acids. In nucleotides, the CDR3 is TGTGCCATCAGTGTGACCGGGACAACTCCACTCTATGGCTACACCTTC. Translating it yields CAISVTGTTPLYGYTF.

The chain recombines TRBV6-6 with TRBJ2-7; 11 bases are shared with TRBD1. The ends lost 4 bases at V and 1 base at J; junction bases unmatched: 6. The germline gives CDR1 MNHNY, CDR2 SVGAGI (reference sequence). The CDR3 sequence is 16 residues long. As DNA, the CDR3 is TGTGCCAGCAGTTTATCCGGGGACAGGGGGTCCTACGAGCAGTACTTC. Protein sequence: CASSLSGDRGSYEQYF.

The J gene is TRBJ2-7, the V gene TRBV2; TRBD1 aligns across 8 bases. This CDR3 is built from 15 residues. The V gene end was trimmed by 4 bases and the J gene end by 5 bases; junction bases not matched to a gene: 10. Germline loops: CDR1 SNHLY, CDR2 FYNNEI. CDR3 region: CASSGSWQGAHEQYF. The CDR3 coding sequence is TGTGCCAGCAGTGGAAGTTGGCAGGGGGCCCACGAGCAGTACTTC.

This clone has a handful of counts. The V gene is TRBV25-1, the J gene TRBJ2-1; D may be TRBD1 (6 bases). CDR3 length: 17 residues. V dropped 6 bases and J dropped 2 bases, with 20 bases sitting between them. The V gene's germline CDR1 is MGHDK and CDR2 SYGVNS. CDR3 sequence: CASSRTLGTSTYNEQFF. The DNA of the CDR3 is TGTGCCAGCAGCAGGACCTTGGGGACATCAACCTACAATGAGCAGTTCTTC.

This clone appeared once. This chain connects TRBV18 to TRBJ1-2; D remains ambiguous. Between the trimmed V and J ends, which lost 3 bases and 4 bases, there was a span of 24 bases. Germline CDR1 and CDR2: KGHSH and LQKENI. The CDR3 sequence is 18 residues long. CDR3 DNA: TGTGCCAGCTCACCGTCCCCCTACCTCGGGAGCCAAGTCTATGGCTACACCTTC. This gives the protein CASSPSPYLGSQVYGYTF.

This rearrangement joins TRBV2 to TRBJ2-1; 8 positions match TRBD1. The junction had 6 bases not matched to a gene; V was cut back by 7 bases and J by 7 bases. The germline CDR1 and CDR2 sequences are SNHLY and FYNNEI. The CDR3 length is 13 residues. The CDR3 region has the DNA TGTGCCAGCAAACGGGACAGGAATAATGAGCAGTTCTTC. Encoded protein: CASKRDRNNEQFF.

This chain uses TRBV6-4 with TRBJ1-6; TRBD1 aligns across 7 bases. The CDR3 is 15 amino acids. Germline V CDR1 and CDR2: MRHNA, SNTAGT. Germline trimming cut 3 bases from V and 7 bases from J; bases unmatched to any gene: 6. CDR3 amino acids: CASSETGDRNSPLHF. The CDR3 DNA is TGTGCCAGCAGTGAAACAGGGGATCGGAATTCACCCCTCCACTTT.

The chain combines TRBV3-1 (or the pseudogene TRBV3-2) with TRBJ2-7; tentative D call: TRBD1 (6 bases). The CDR3 extends over 12 amino acids. Trimming took off 4 bases at V and 6 bases at J, with 10 bases between the two ends. Germline V gives CDR1 LGHDT, CDR2 YNNKEL (reference sequence). CDR3 coding DNA: TGTGCCAGCAGCCGGACGGACAGCGAGCAGTACTTC. Amino acids: CASSRTDSEQYF.

The CDR3: CASSVGWEGNSPLHF. The DNA of the CDR3 is TGTGCCAGCAGCGTAGGATGGGAGGGAAATTCACCCCTCCACTTT. V and J are TRBV9 and TRBJ1-6; the D is unclear. The CDR3 sequence is 15 residues long. CDR1 and CDR2 (germline): SGDLS, YYNGEE. The V gene lost 0 bases and the J gene lost 7 bases, with 11 bases spanning the gap.

V gene TRBV6-5 combines with J gene TRBJ2-3; 8 nucleotides match TRBD2. The CDR3 length is 13 residues. Losses at the gene ends were 11 bases for V and 4 bases for J; bases not matched to a gene: 8. CDR1 is MNHEY and CDR2 is SVGAGI in the germline V gene. The CDR3: CAGGSGGADTQYF. CDR3 DNA sequence: TGTGCCGGGGGAAGCGGGGGAGCAGATACGCAGTATTTT.

The chain carries TRBV6-5 and TRBJ1-2, with TRBD1 as a possible D gene (6 bases). The CDR3 loop spans 12 amino acids. Per germline, CDR1 MNHEY and CDR2 SVGAGI. V lost 4 bases to trimming and J lost 8 bases, with 11 bases between them. CDR3 DNA sequence: TGTGCCAGCAGTTTTTACAGGGCGGGCTACACCTTC. Amino acids: CASSFYRAGYTF.

The chain is built from TRBV4-1 and TRBJ1-1; 8 positions agree with TRBD1. The CDR3 is made up of 18 amino acids. Germline assignment: CDR1 MGHRA and CDR2 YSYEKL. Germline trimming cut 1 base from V and 0 bases from J; bases unmatched to any gene: 10. For the CDR3, the DNA is TGCGCCAGCAGCCAAGGAGCCCCGACAGGGGTTATGAACACTGAAGCTTTCTTT. Protein: CASSQGAPTGVMNTEAFF.

The chain carries TRBV27 and TRBJ1-1, with 10 nucleotides matching TRBD1. Germline assignment: CDR1 MNHEY and CDR2 SMNVEV (reference sequence). This CDR3 spans 16 amino acids. The V and J ends lost 5 bases and 4 bases, in that order; junction bases with no gene match: 10. The CDR3 protein is CASSKGTGAFRTEAFF. DNA of the CDR3: TGTGCCAGCAGTAAGGGGACAGGGGCTTTTCGCACTGAAGCTTTCTTT.

The chain has TRBV10-1 and TRBJ2-1; 7 bases agree with TRBD1. V gave up 7 bases and J gave up 4 bases; unmatched junction bases: 4. The CDR3 runs to 13 residues. Germline lookup yields CDR1 WNHNN and CDR2 SYGVQD (reference sequence). CDR3 region: CASTGTEYNEQFF. DNA for the CDR3: TGCGCCAGCACAGGGACAGAATACAATGAGCAGTTCTTC.

The gene calls are TRBV28 and TRBJ1-1; D call uncertain. This CDR3 is built from 13 residues. In germline, CDR1 is MDHEN, CDR2 SYDVKM. Deletions cut 3 bases from V and 11 bases from J, with 16 bases between. CDR3 residues: CASSLRQPQLAFF. CDR3 nucleotide sequence: TGTGCCAGCAGTTTGAGGCAGCCTCAGTTGGCTTTCTTT.

The chain joins TRBV19 to TRBJ1-6, with D maybe TRBD1 (6 bases). This CDR3 comprises 12 residues. The ends were cut back, 7 bases at V and 15 bases at J, with 16 bases in the middle. The germline gives CDR1 LNHDA, CDR2 SQIVND (reference sequence). CDR3 sequence: CASKLRGGHLHF. CDR3 DNA sequence: TGTGCCAGTAAATTGAGGGGGGGACACCTCCACTTT.

The chain combines TRBV7-2 with TRBJ1-4, with D possibly matching TRBD1 (5 bases). The germline gives CDR1 SGHTA, CDR2 FQGNSA. This CDR3 spans 16 amino acids. Trimming left V 5 bases short and J 0 bases short, with 13 bases between. CDR3 amino acids: CASSPQVLATNEKLFF. The CDR3 nucleotides read TGTGCCAGCAGCCCACAGGTTTTAGCAACTAATGAAAAACTGTTTTTT.

The CDR3, as DNA: TGTGCCAGTAGAGGACAGATGAACACCGGGGAGCTGTTTTTT. Translating gives CASRGQMNTGELFF. The V and J genes are TRBV19 and TRBJ2-2, with D possibly being TRBD1 (6 bases). Per germline, CDR1 LNHDA and CDR2 SQIVND (reference sequence). V was shortened by 6 bases and J by 1 base, with 9 bases between the two germline ends. This CDR3 region has 14 residues.

The chain joins TRBV27 to TRBJ1-5; D possibly corresponds to TRBD1 (6 bases). The germline gives CDR1 MNHEY, CDR2 SMNVEV (reference sequence). This CDR3 contains 13 residues. V was shortened by 4 bases and J by 2 bases, with 6 bases between the two germline ends. The chain's CDR3 is CASSWTGNQPQHF. DNA of the CDR3: TGTGCCAGCAGTTGGACAGGCAATCAGCCCCAGCATTTT.

The chain joins TRBV7-6 to TRBJ1-1, with 8 bases lining up with TRBD1. The CDR3 length is 18 residues. Germline CDR1 and CDR2: SGHVS and FNYEAQ. V gave up 1 base and J gave up 0 bases; unmatched junction bases: 10. Here the CDR3 DNA reads TGTGCCAGCAGCTTAGAAACGACAGGGGCTTTGCTGAACACTGAAGCTTTCTTT. Translated: CASSLETTGALLNTEAFF. Together with reference TRBV7-6 and TRBJ1-1, the CDR3 gives the full variable domain: GAGVSQSPRYKVTKRGQDVALRCDPISGHVSLYWYRQALGQGPEFLTYFNYEAQQDKSGLPNDRFSAERPEGSISTLTIQRTEQRDSAMYRCASSLETTGALLNTEAFFGQGTRLTVV.

The chain carries TRBV6-1 and TRBJ2-5; 7 bases are shared with TRBD1. Germline CDR1 reads MNHNS; CDR2 reads SASEGT. This CDR3 has 14 residues. With V trimmed by 2 bases and J by 7 bases, 7 bases remained unmatched. The CDR3 sequence: CASSERTGRGTQYF. Written as DNA, the CDR3 is TGTGCCAGCAGTGAAAGGACAGGACGGGGGACCCAGTACTTC.

In nucleotides, the CDR3 is TGTGCCAGCAGTGAATGGCAGGGCAGGCCGGCTTTCTTT. This sequence encodes CASSEWQGRPAFF. J is TRBJ1-1 and V is TRBV2; a possible D gene is TRBD1 (5 bases). The CDR3 runs to 13 residues. The V gene's germline CDR1 is SNHLY and CDR2 FYNNEI. Trimming left V 2 bases short and J 11 bases short, with 15 bases between.

This clone was found a few times. The chain uses TRBV13 and TRBJ2-2, with D hard to call. The CDR3 is made up of 13 amino acids. The germline V gene encodes CDR1 PRHDT and CDR2 FYEKMQ (reference sequence). The germline V and J ends were trimmed by 5 bases and 4 bases, with 8 bases remaining between them. CDR3 region: CASSIQPTGELFF. In DNA form, the CDR3 reads TGTGCCAGCAGCATACAACCCACCGGGGAGCTGTTTTTT.

This chain joins TRBV7-9 and TRBJ2-7; possible D gene TRBD2, 5 bases. This CDR3 region has 12 residues. V was shortened by 5 bases and J by 5 bases, with 10 bases between the two germline ends. Per germline, CDR1 SEHNR and CDR2 FQNEAQ (reference sequence). The CDR3 DNA sequence: TGTGCCAGCAGCATGGGGAGCGACGAGCAGTACTTC. Translation gives CASSMGSDEQYF.

The chain combines TRBV11-3 with TRBJ1-2, with a possible D match to TRBD1 (6 bases). V was cut by 0 bases and J by 3 bases, with 8 bases left in between. There are 14 residues in the CDR3. Germline V gene data show CDR1 as SGHNT and CDR2 as YENEEA. This CDR3 is CASSLEAGDYGYTF. For the CDR3, the DNA is TGTGCCAGCAGCTTAGAAGCAGGGGACTATGGCTACACCTTC.

This rearrangement joins TRBV5-6 to TRBJ1-1, with D possibly matching TRBD1 (5 bases). This CDR3 is built from 15 residues. V gave up 1 base and J gave up 0 bases, with 10 bases separating them. Germline assignment: CDR1 SGHDT and CDR2 YYEEEE. The CDR3 is CASSLKGSMNTEAFF. Written as DNA, the CDR3 is TGTGCCAGCAGCTTGAAGGGGTCTATGAACACTGAAGCTTTCTTT.

This chain connects TRBV18 to TRBJ2-7; D perhaps matches TRBD1 (5 bases). Germline V gene lookup returns CDR1 KGHSH and CDR2 LQKENI. The CDR3 runs 15 residues. Trimming removed 4 bases from V and 2 bases from J, with 15 bases in between. In DNA, the CDR3 is TGTGCCAGCTCACAACAGACAGTTAGAGCCTACGAGCAGTACTTC. It encodes CASSQQTVRAYEQYF.

This chain uses TRBV7-9 with TRBJ2-7, with TRBD1 identical over 9 bases. The CDR3 covers 17 residues. The V segment lost 1 base and the J segment 7 bases; nucleotides outside the gene matches: 14. The V gene's germline CDR1 is SEHNR and CDR2 FQNEAQ (reference sequence). The CDR3 sequence: CASSLGSRTGVMGEQYF. CDR3 DNA sequence: TGTGCCAGCAGCTTAGGGTCCCGGACAGGGGTTATGGGTGAGCAGTACTTC.

The chain carries TRBV5-1 and TRBJ1-2; TRBD1 agrees at 7 bases. The CDR3 is 15 amino acids. V shed 1 base and J 7 bases; nucleotides not matched to a gene: 10. The germline CDR1 and CDR2 sequences are SGHRS and YFSETQ. The CDR3 loop reads CASSLSHTGAAGYTF. For the CDR3, the DNA is TGCGCCAGCAGCTTGTCCCACACAGGGGCTGCTGGCTACACCTTC.

This clone was counted a few times. The V call is TRBV9, the J call TRBJ1-3, with a tentative D call TRBD1 (6 bases). V lost 4 bases and J lost 1, with 12 bases in between. Germline V gene data show CDR1 as SGDLS and CDR2 as YYNGEE. This CDR3 is built from 15 residues. The CDR3: CASSPQGSSGNTIYF. CDR3 sequence (DNA): TGTGCCAGCAGCCCACAGGGTAGTTCTGGAAACACCATATATTTT.

The V and J genes are TRBV7-9 and TRBJ1-4; no firm D call. V was trimmed by 5 bases and J by 7 bases, leaving 8 bases between them. The CDR3 totals 12 residues. Germline CDR1 SEHNR, CDR2 FQNEAQ (reference sequence). The CDR3 DNA sequence: TGTGCCAGCAGCCCTGAGGGTGAAAAACTGTTTTTT. This sequence encodes CASSPEGEKLFF.